This T cell receptor beta chain was sequenced in a study of blood T cell repertoires in COVID-19. Study-level information: Nucleic acid was either cDNA or gDNA, and it came from T cells, B-cell-depleted T cells, or PBMCs.

With respect to this clone: Mismatch with germline at one junction end may stem from a read error.

Some clones are missing from TCRdb's copy, which holds only in-frame ones; the method was immunoSEQ multiplex PCR. The sample lists 150,000 or so clones, 75% to 90% occurring once. Seattle's enrolled individuals joined amid active infection and were then monitored longitudinally. Specimen: peripheral blood. This clonotype was sampled from a man aged 18 to 35 with COVID-19, enrolled during active disease.

CDR3 protein: CASSLLGVKLLF. The CDR3 nucleotides are TGTGCCAGCAGTTTACTAGGAGTGAAACTGCTTTTT. The gene calls are TRBV28 and TRBJ1-4; the D is unclear. The CDR3 extends over 12 amino acids. Germline CDR1 and CDR2: MDHEN and SYDVKM.